This T cell receptor beta chain was profiled in a study of graft-versus-host responses after intestinal transplantation. The overall study: Every recipient had anti-thymocyte globulin induction and three to four years of tacrolimus plus steroids.

Findings and limits, study-wide: The marrow of recipients harbored GvH clones, and ileum or blood showed some of them first.

The CDR3 extends over 15 amino acids. CDR1 is LNHDA, CDR2 SQIVND, per germline (reference sequence). Trimming left V 4 bases short and J 4 bases short, with 14 bases between. Concerning this clone: Its antigen is not known.

Profiled with immunoSEQ multiplex PCR; TCRdb holds only in-frame clones, not every one. This repertoire shows around 90,000 clones, 85% to 95% found once; its top ten account for around 0.49%. This clonotype was obtained from a human donor who received an intestinal transplant. The material sequenced was unstimulated CD8+ T cells sorted from spleen or lymph node cells, taken before intestinal transplant. The chain links TRBV19 to TRBJ2-1; a weak D match, TRBD1 (5 bases). As DNA, the CDR3 is TGTGCCAGTAGTACAAACCAGGGTTTGTACAATGAGCAGTTCTTC. Its protein product is CASSTNQGLYNEQFF.